These T cell receptor beta chains were read from a single sample in a study of beta chain features in type 1 diabetes. Repertoires were generated with immunoSEQ multiplex PCR, while TCRdb's copy carries only in-frame clones and drops some. The table lists some 900,000 clones, around a sixth of them singletons. The sequenced sample was naive CD4+ T cells from blood. The receptor source for this set is a woman aged 18-29 years in good health. Each CDR3 is given with its conserved first and last residue. Fields, in order: clone size, J gene, V gene, D gene, CDR3 DNA, CDR3 protein. The D gene is left open where the match is weak. Rows give clone size only sometimes, using once, few, many, or a class for an expanded clone.

abundance: few; j_gene: TRBJ1-3; v_gene: TRBV4-3; d_gene: -; CDR3nt: TGCGCCAGCAGCCAGGTCTCTGGAAACACCATATATTTT; CDR3aa: CASSQVSGNTIYF
abundance: few; j_gene: TRBJ2-3; v_gene: TRBV7-2; d_gene: TRBD2; CDR3nt: TGTGCCAGCAGCTTTAGCGGGAGGGCAGATACGCAGTATTTT; CDR3aa: CASSFSGRADTQYF
abundance: few; j_gene: TRBJ1-1; v_gene: TRBV6-1; d_gene: -; CDR3nt: TGTGCCAGCATACCCCGGGGAGGAGGCGAAGCTTTCTTT; CDR3aa: CASIPRGGGEAFF
abundance: few; j_gene: TRBJ2-1; v_gene: TRBV27; d_gene: -; CDR3nt: TGTGCCAGCAGTGAACAGGGAGTCAATGAGCAGTTCTTC; CDR3aa: CASSEQGVNEQFF
abundance: few; j_gene: TRBJ2-7; v_gene: TRBV11-2; d_gene: -; CDR3nt: TGTGCCAGCAGCTTGCGAGGGGTGGGGGCCTACGAGCAGTACTTC; CDR3aa: CASSLRGVGAYEQYF
abundance: -; j_gene: TRBJ1-3; v_gene: TRBV9; d_gene: -; CDR3nt: TGTGCCAGCAGCCCCCCGGGCTCTGGAAACACCATATATTTT; CDR3aa: CASSPPGSGNTIYF
abundance: once; j_gene: TRBJ2-2; v_gene: TRBV6-5; d_gene: -; CDR3nt: TGTGCCAGCAGTTATTCGGGACGGGCCACCGGGGAGCTGTTTTTT; CDR3aa: CASSYSGRATGELFF
abundance: few; j_gene: TRBJ1-1; v_gene: TRBV21-1; d_gene: -; CDR3nt: TGTGCCAGCAGCATTCGGGAGCCTACTGAAGCTTTCTTT; CDR3aa: CASSIREPTEAFF
abundance: few; j_gene: TRBJ2-7; v_gene: TRBV29-1; d_gene: -; CDR3nt: TGCAGCGTTGGACCCAGACAGGCGGGCTACGAGCAGTACTTC; CDR3aa: CSVGPRQAGYEQYF
abundance: -; j_gene: TRBJ1-2; v_gene: TRBV25-1; d_gene: -; CDR3nt: TGTGCCAGCAGTGAACGTACTAACTATGGCTACACCTTC; CDR3aa: CASSERTNYGYTF
abundance: -; j_gene: TRBJ1-2; v_gene: TRBV11-3; d_gene: -; CDR3nt: TGTGCCAGCAGCTTAGGGCTGACGGGTTATGGCTACACCTTC; CDR3aa: CASSLGLTGYGYTF
abundance: -; j_gene: TRBJ2-5; v_gene: TRBV5-8; d_gene: -; CDR3nt: TGTGCCAGCAGCTTAACCGGGACTGGGTACCAAGAGACCCAGTACTTC; CDR3aa: CASSLTGTGYQETQYF
abundance: -; j_gene: TRBJ2-5; v_gene: TRBV6-6; d_gene: -; CDR3nt: TGTGCCACCGGGGGAGGTTCACAAGAGACCCAGTACTTC; CDR3aa: CATGGGSQETQYF
abundance: few; j_gene: TRBJ1-1; v_gene: TRBV15; d_gene: -; CDR3nt: TGTGCCACCAGCCCCCGACAGAGAACCCTGAACACTGAAGCTTTCTTT; CDR3aa: CATSPRQRTLNTEAFF
abundance: few; j_gene: TRBJ1-3; v_gene: TRBV7-2; d_gene: -; CDR3nt: TGTGCCAGCAGCCGGACAGAGTCCCCTGGAAACACCATATATTTT; CDR3aa: CASSRTESPGNTIYF